This TCR beta chain was observed in a study of blood T cell repertoires in COVID-19. On the study more broadly: The samples span acute and convalescent COVID-19 from the United States, Italy and Spain. T cells, B-cell-depleted T cells, or PBMCs provided the cDNA or gDNA that served as material.

Authors' processing steps: The assay estimated nucleated cells by amplifying reference gene primers. Clones were read by immunoSEQ multiplex PCR, and TCRdb kept only the in-frame ones, dropping some. That table is the source of V, J and clone size, and D and trimming were worked out from the DNA. The sample records some 220,000 clones, approximately 85% being singletons. Specimen: peripheral blood. The receptor was derived from a man aged 50 or older with acute or convalescent COVID-19.

CDR3 sequence: CASSLLGGLNEQFF. In DNA, the CDR3 is TGTGCCAGCAGTTTACTCGGGGGTCTCAATGAGCAGTTCTTC. The chain joins TRBV28 to TRBJ2-1; possible D gene TRBD2, 6 bases. The germline CDR1 and CDR2 sequences are MDHEN and SYDVKM. The CDR3 is made up of 14 amino acids. The ends were cut back, 2 bases at V and 6 bases at J, with 11 bases in the middle.